The 18 T cell receptor beta chains listed next were all sequenced from one sample in a study of OX40 agonist ivuxolimab in advanced cancers. The library was produced with the immunoSEQ multiplex PCR assay. TCRdb obtained this table from immuneACCESS and retained in-frame rearrangements with V and J assigned. These tables miss some clones; where compared with another copy, unresolved V genes account for less than half of the shortfall, and the remainder is unexplained. The sample has 35,000 to 45,000 clones on record, 75% to 90% of them singletons. The ten biggest clones cover roughly 4.5% of the sample. The specimen comprised CD4+ or CD8+ T cells sorted from blood, sampled in a trial of the OX40 agonist ivuxolimab. These receptors were obtained from an adult with an advanced solid tumor such as melanoma, head and neck, liver or kidney cancer.

CDR3 DNA sequence: TGTGCCAGCAGCTTAGATGGAGGGGTCGTAGATACGCAGTATTTT. Amino acids: CASSLDGGVVDTQYF. The chain uses TRBV7-9 and TRBJ2-3; maybe TRBD2 (6 bases). The CDR3 has 15 residues. Germline-derived CDR1 and CDR2 are SEHNR and FQNEAQ (reference sequence). V was cut by 1 base and J by 5 bases, with 13 bases left in between.

This rearrangement joins TRBV9 to TRBJ2-1; D remains unclear. V was shortened by 0 bases and J by 6 bases, with 10 bases between the two germline ends. This CDR3 comprises 14 residues. Germline CDR1 SGDLS, CDR2 YYNGEE. The CDR3 region is CASSVVAGSNEQFF. The CDR3 coding sequence is TGTGCCAGCAGCGTAGTGGCCGGGTCCAATGAGCAGTTCTTC.

This chain's CDR3 is CASRPGREGGYTF. The CDR3 bases are TGTGCCAGCAGACCCGGTAGAGAAGGCGGCTACACCTTC. The chain uses TRBV27 and TRBJ1-2; D not resolved. The V gene lost 6 bases and the J gene lost 8 bases, with 16 bases spanning the gap. CDR1 is MNHEY, CDR2 SMNVEV, per germline (reference sequence). The CDR3 loop spans 13 amino acids.

The rearrangement uses TRBV7-8 and TRBJ2-1; tentatively, D is TRBD1 (6 bases). CDR3 length: 14 amino acids. The V gene lost 7 bases and the J gene lost 0 bases, with 10 bases spanning the gap. The germline V gene encodes CDR1 SGHVS and CDR2 FQNEAQ. The CDR3 coding sequence is TGTGCCAGCACACAGGGCGCCTCCTACAATGAGCAGTTCTTC. It yields the protein CASTQGASYNEQFF. The whole variable domain, filled in from reference TRBV7-8 and TRBJ2-1, reads GAGVSQSPRYKVAKRGQDVALRCDPISGHVSLFWYQQALGQGPEFLTYFQNEAQLDKSGLPSDRFFAERPEGSVSTLKIQRTQQEDSAVYLCASTQGASYNEQFFGPGTRLTVL.

This sequence joins TRBV2 and TRBJ1-4, with D unclear. CDR3 size: 12 residues. Germline V gives CDR1 SNHLY, CDR2 FYNNEI. V was trimmed by 4 bases and J by 3 bases, leaving 3 bases between them. This chain's CDR3 is CASSASNEKLFF. The CDR3 bases are TGTGCCAGCAGTGCTTCTAATGAAAAACTGTTTTTT.

CDR3 sequence: CASSLARDTEAFF. The CDR3, as DNA: TGTGCCAGCAGCTTAGCCAGGGACACTGAAGCTTTCTTT. V gene TRBV11-2 combines with J gene TRBJ1-1; possible D gene TRBD1, 5 bases. From germline, CDR1 is SGHAT and CDR2 FQNNGV. V shed 1 base and J shed 3 bases, with 6 bases lying between them. CDR3 length: 13 amino acids.

The chain couples TRBV27 to TRBJ2-1; 7 nucleotides line up with TRBD2. V gave up 8 bases and J gave up 6 bases; unmatched junction bases: 13. Germline values: CDR1 MNHEY, CDR2 SMNVEV (reference sequence). The length of the CDR3 is 15 residues. CDR3 in DNA: TGTGCCAGCCGCCAGGGAGGGACTTTCGCCAATGAGCAGTTCTTC. Translation gives CASRQGGTFANEQFF.

The chain uses TRBV6-1 and TRBJ2-7, with D perhaps TRBD2 (7 bases). Germline CDR1 is MNHNS and CDR2 is SASEGT. The CDR3 runs 15 residues. V was clipped by 5 bases and J by 9 bases, with 23 bases between them. CDR3 in DNA: TGTGCCAGCAGTAGGGGGGGACACCCGAATTTTGGGCAGTACTTC. It codes for CASSRGGHPNFGQYF.

V usage is TRBV7-3 and J usage is TRBJ1-1, with 8 bases that match TRBD1. This CDR3 region has 15 residues. CDR1 and CDR2 from the germline V gene are SGHTA and FQGTGA. J gave up 5 bases and V 2 bases, and 7 bases lay outside the gene matches. Here the CDR3 DNA reads TGTGCCAGCAGCTTAGTAGGACAGGGTATGACTGAAGCTTTCTTT. This translates into CASSLVGQGMTEAFF. Together with reference TRBV7-3 and TRBJ1-1, the CDR3 gives the full variable domain: GAGVSQTPSNKVTEKGKYVELRCDPISGHTALYWYRQSLGQGPEFLIYFQGTGAADDSGLPNDRFFAVRPEGSVSTLKIQRTERGDSAVYLCASSLVGQGMTEAFFGQGTRLTVV.

J is TRBJ1-2 and V is TRBV2, with D possibly being TRBD1 (5 bases). Germline V gene lookup returns CDR1 SNHLY and CDR2 FYNNEI. There are 14 residues in the CDR3. V lost 6 bases and J lost 4, with 15 bases in between. The CDR3 sequence: CASSPSGTVYGYTF. The CDR3 DNA follows: TGTGCCAGCAGCCCCTCCGGGACGGTCTATGGCTACACCTTC.

This chain joins TRBV9 and TRBJ2-5; D possibly uses TRBD1 or TRBD2 (5 bases each). The CDR3 has 14 amino acids. Germline CDR1 SGDLS, CDR2 YYNGEE. With 0 bases removed from V and 1 base from J, the gap between germline ends came to 7 bases. CDR3 loop: CASSVGGTQETQYF. The CDR3 nucleotides read TGTGCCAGCAGCGTAGGTGGGACCCAAGAGACCCAGTACTTC.

The chain carries TRBV30 and TRBJ2-7; D is unclear. The CDR3 contains 12 residues. Germline-derived CDR1 and CDR2 are GTSNPN and SVGIG (reference sequence). Between the trimmed V and J ends, which lost 2 bases and 4 bases, there was a span of 9 bases. CDR3 coding DNA: TGTGCCTGGAGTAGTTCACAATACGAGCAGTACTTC. It translates to CAWSSSQYEQYF.

The J gene is TRBJ2-1, the V gene TRBV28; 9 bases match TRBD2. The J segment lost 9 bases and the V segment lost 2 bases, leaving 8 bases of the junction unmatched. The germline CDR1 and CDR2 sequences are MDHEN and SYDVKM. The CDR3 is made up of 15 amino acids. Here the CDR3 reads CASSLLAGGPGEQFF. CDR3 bases: TGTGCCAGCAGTTTACTCGCGGGAGGGCCGGGTGAGCAGTTCTTC.

V gene TRBV30 combines with J gene TRBJ1-5, with a tentative D call TRBD1 (5 bases). V lost 5 bases to trimming and J lost 5 bases, with 13 bases between them. CDR1 is GTSNPN and CDR2 is SVGIG in the germline V gene (reference sequence). There are 13 residues in the CDR3. The CDR3: CAWGASFDQPQHF. The CDR3 DNA sequence: TGTGCCTGGGGGGCGAGTTTTGATCAGCCCCAGCATTTT.

The genes are TRBV20-1 and TRBJ2-7; the D is unclear. Germline CDR1 and CDR2: DFQATT and SNEGSKA (reference sequence). Trimming pared 3 bases from V and 6 bases from J, leaving 9 bases between. CDR3 size: 11 residues. CDR3 residues: CSASDGGEQYF. The CDR3 nucleotides read TGCAGTGCTAGCGATGGTGGCGAGCAGTACTTC.

The chain joins TRBV19 to TRBJ1-1; 11 bases agree with TRBD1. The V and J ends lost 8 bases and 1 base, in that order; junction bases with no gene match: 6. This CDR3 is 15 amino acids long. From germline, CDR1 is LNHDA and CDR2 SQIVND (reference sequence). The CDR3 is CASRTGGSRNTEAFF. DNA for the CDR3: TGTGCCAGTCGGACAGGGGGCAGTCGGAACACTGAAGCTTTCTTT.

The chain links TRBV7-9 to TRBJ1-2; no reliable D call. V gave up 5 bases and J gave up 0 bases, with 16 bases separating them. Per the germline V gene, CDR1 is SEHNR and CDR2 is FQNEAQ (reference sequence). The CDR3 runs to 16 residues. CDR3 loop: CASSVYRAPANYGYTF. The CDR3 bases are TGTGCCAGCAGCGTCTACCGGGCCCCTGCTAACTATGGCTACACCTTC.

The chain combines TRBV6-1 with TRBJ2-3; the D is unclear. This CDR3 spans 15 amino acids. The V gene lost 8 bases and the J gene lost 2 bases, with 17 bases spanning the gap. Germline loops: CDR1 MNHNS, CDR2 SASEGT. The CDR3 here is CASLVRRGTTDTQYF. The DNA for the CDR3 is TGTGCCAGCTTGGTGAGGAGAGGTACCACAGATACGCAGTATTTT.